This T cell receptor (beta chain) is drawn from a study of T cells in women clearing cervical HPV infection. General study points: Repertoire richness, not evenness, was significantly elevated in CIN3+ cases versus controls.

Germline trimming cut 2 bases from V and 7 bases from J; bases unmatched to any gene: 7. The CDR3 has 15 residues. Germline CDR1 is SGHTA and CDR2 is FQGNSA. Some clones are missing from TCRdb's copy, which holds only in-frame ones; the method was immunoSEQ multiplex PCR. The sample table includes approximately 39,000 clones. On this clone itself: The antigen remains unidentified. The read halts 3 residues ahead of the CDR3 end, with the missing end drawn from the germline J gene.

The V call is TRBV7-2, the J call TRBJ2-2; TRBD1 aligns across 7 bases. The specimen was blood buffy coat. The clonotype comes from a woman between 18 and 70 years old with a cervical HPV16 infection that either progressed to CIN3+ or cleared (not recorded which). CDR3 bases read: TGTGCCAGCAGCTTATTTGGGGACAGAGGCGGGGAG. Encoded protein: CASSLFGDRGGE. The entire CDR3 protein is CASSLFGDRGGELFF.